The entry below gives a single TCR beta chain sequence along with its context. Its cognate antigen is unknown. The source of the sample is a study of cytomegalovirus exposure and HLA in healthy donors. Overall study findings and caveats: Cytomegalovirus-associated status was assigned to some 160 TCR beta chains. The classifier reportedly diagnosed cytomegalovirus status with high sensitivity and specificity. The study found most TCR sequences rare, yet found some public TCRs in many donors. Clusters of TCRs from the first cohort tended to co-occur in the 90 to 150 validation repertoires (as a later analysis found).

V was shortened by 2 bases and J by 11 bases, with 24 bases between the two germline ends. The CDR3 length is 16 residues. CDR1 and CDR2 from the germline V gene are MDHEN and SYDVKM. Profiling relied on immunoSEQ multiplex PCR, and the TCRdb table lists in-frame clones only, not all of them. The sample lists about 67,000 clones, 94% occurring once. The receptor was isolated from a woman under 30 in good health and CMV-seronegative. The sequenced sample consisted of PBMCs. The chain has TRBV28 and TRBJ2-5; the D gene is possibly TRBD1 (6 bases). CDR3 in amino acids: CASSLGGLRVVSFQYF. CDR3 coding DNA: TGTGCCAGCAGTTTAGGGGGCCTCCGAGTAGTCAGTTTTCAGTACTTC.